Shown below are 25 T cell receptor beta chains from a single sample sequenced in a study of cytomegalovirus exposure and HLA in healthy donors. PCR employed 60 Vbeta and 13 Jbeta primers. Clones were sequenced by immunoSEQ multiplex PCR, and TCRdb holds only the in-frame ones, with some missing. The table records fewer than 150,000 clones, approximately 83% of them present only once. The sample taken for sequencing was PBMCs. The receptors were gathered from a man aged 35 to 55 in good health and CMV-seropositive.

The chain couples TRBV6-5 to TRBJ2-5, with D tentatively TRBD1 (6 bases). Trimming pared 1 base from V and 0 bases from J, leaving 9 bases between. The CDR3 has 15 residues. Germline V gives CDR1 MNHEY, CDR2 SVGAGI. CDR3 sequence: CASSYFTGNQETQYF. CDR3 DNA: TGTGCCAGCAGTTACTTTACAGGGAACCAAGAGACCCAGTACTTC.

In nucleotides, the CDR3 is TGTGCCAGCAGCTTGCCCGGGGGGCTCACTGAAGCTTTCTTT. It is translated as CASSLPGGLTEAFF. This rearrangement joins TRBV5-8 to TRBJ1-1, with D possibly TRBD1 on 6 matching bases. With 1 base removed from V and 4 bases from J, the gap between germline ends came to 11 bases. CDR1 and CDR2 (germline): SGHTS, YDEGEE. CDR3 length equals 14 residues.

The chain carries TRBV9 and TRBJ1-1; the D is unclear. Trimming removed 1 base from V and 1 base from J, with 8 bases in between. The CDR3 consists of 14 residues. Germline V gives CDR1 SGDLS, CDR2 YYNGEE. CDR3 residues: CASSVSPGNTEAFF. CDR3 DNA sequence: TGTGCCAGCAGCGTAAGCCCCGGGAACACTGAAGCTTTCTTT. The variable domain in full, with the rest retrieved from reference TRBV9 and TRBJ1-1, is DSGVTQTPKHLITATGQRVTLRCSPRSGDLSVYWYQQSLDQGLQFLIQYYNGEERAKGNILERFSAQQFPDLHSELNLSSLELGDSALYFCASSVSPGNTEAFFGQGTRLTVV.

The chain employs TRBV4-3 and TRBJ2-2, with D uncertain. The V end was cut by 0 bases, the J end by 1 base, with 6 bases between. The CDR3 runs to 15 residues. Germline V CDR1 and CDR2: LGHNA, YSLEER. CDR3: CASSQDRGNTGELFF. CDR3 bases: TGCGCCAGCAGCCAAGATAGAGGGAACACCGGGGAGCTGTTTTTT.

This chain links TRBV10-2 with TRBJ1-1; TRBD1 aligns across 8 bases. Germline trimming cut 7 bases from V and 5 bases from J; bases unmatched to any gene: 9. The CDR3 is 14 amino acids. Germline V lookup: CDR1 WSHSY, CDR2 SAAADI. CDR3 protein: CASKGSRGPTEAFF. CDR3 nucleotides: TGCGCCAGCAAAGGTAGCAGGGGGCCAACTGAAGCTTTCTTT.

The chain has TRBV5-1 and TRBJ2-5; 9 bases agree with TRBD1. Trimming cost V 4 bases and J 5 bases; bases outside gene matches: 6. CDR3 length: 14 residues. CDR1 is SGHRS and CDR2 is YFSETQ in the germline V gene. Here the CDR3 DNA reads TGCGCCAGCAGCGAGACAGGGGGGATGGAGACCCAGTACTTC. It codes for CASSETGGMETQYF.

The chain joins TRBV7-6 to TRBJ2-1; tentatively, D is TRBD2 (5 bases). This CDR3 region has 13 residues. The V and J ends lost 3 bases and 6 bases respectively, with 9 bases between them. Germline V gives CDR1 SGHVS, CDR2 FNYEAQ. This chain's CDR3 is CASSFRGFNEQFF. CDR3 nucleotides: TGTGCCAGCAGCTTTCGGGGTTTCAATGAGCAGTTCTTC.

Concerning this clone itself: This specimen includes other DNA sequences encoding the same CDR3. For the CDR3, the DNA is TGTGCCAGCAGCAAGGGGACTAGCGGAACCTACAATGAGCAGTTCTTC. It yields the protein CASSKGTSGTYNEQFF. V gene TRBV9 combines with J gene TRBJ2-1; 11 bases align to TRBD2. The CDR3 totals 16 residues. Trimming at V came to 4 bases and at J to 2 bases, leaving 5 bases not matched to a gene. Germline V lookup: CDR1 SGDLS, CDR2 YYNGEE. The variable domain in full, completed from reference TRBV9 and TRBJ2-1, reads DSGVTQTPKHLITATGQRVTLRCSPRSGDLSVYWYQQSLDQGLQFLIQYYNGEERAKGNILERFSAQQFPDLHSELNLSSLELGDSALYFCASSKGTSGTYNEQFFGPGTRLTVL.

The chain recombines TRBV5-8 with TRBJ2-1; 9 positions agree with TRBD1. The CDR3 length is 16 residues. Germline V CDR1 and CDR2: SGHTS, YDEGEE. The V segment lost 5 bases and the J segment 7 bases; nucleotides outside the gene matches: 13. Written as DNA, the CDR3 is TGTGCCAGCAGGTGGGGGACAGGGTCGTTTCGGAATGAGCAGTTCTTC. Protein: CASRWGTGSFRNEQFF. The full variable domain, completed using reference TRBV5-8 and TRBJ2-1, is EAGVTQSPTHLIKTRGQQATLRCSPISGHTSVYWYQQALGLGLQFLLWYDEGEERNRGNFPPRFSGRQFPNYSSELNVNALELEDSALYLCASRWGTGSFRNEQFFGPGTRLTVL.

V is TRBV18 and J is TRBJ1-4, with TRBD1 identical over 9 bases. There are 14 residues in the CDR3. Germline V CDR1 and CDR2: KGHSH, LQKENI. With 3 bases clipped from V and 7 bases from J, the junction kept 3 bases outside the gene matches. CDR3 bases: TGTGCCAGCTCACCTGGGACAGGGATTGAAAAACTGTTTTTT. Translated, it gives CASSPGTGIEKLFF.

This clone was detected a few times. The chain has TRBV4-1 and TRBJ1-2; 8 nucleotides match TRBD1. Trimming took 3 bases from V and 4 from J; bases not matched to a gene: 7. CDR1 MGHRA and CDR2 YSYEKL come from the germline V gene. The CDR3 is made up of 15 amino acids. CDR3 nucleotide sequence: TGCGCCAGCAGCCAGTACGGGACAGGACCCTATGGCTACACCTTC. As protein: CASSQYGTGPYGYTF.

V and J are TRBV6-1 and TRBJ2-1; D might be TRBD2 (6 bases). CDR3 length: 15 amino acids. Germline V gene sequence: CDR1 MNHNS, CDR2 SASEGT. The V end was cut by 8 bases, the J end by 7 bases, with 21 bases between. The CDR3 loop reads CASSSEGLTRNEQFF. The DNA of the CDR3 is TGTGCCAGCTCGTCCGAGGGACTCACACGGAATGAGCAGTTCTTC.

The CDR3 nucleotides are TGCGCCAGCAGCTTGGGGACAGGGGAAGAGACCCAGTACTTC. The encoded protein is CASSLGTGEETQYF. The gene calls are TRBV5-1 and TRBJ2-5; 9 bases line up with TRBD1. The junction had 0 bases not matched to a gene; V was cut back by 0 bases and J by 3 bases. Germline V gene data show CDR1 as SGHRS and CDR2 as YFSETQ. The length of the CDR3 is 14 residues.

This chain connects TRBV11-3 to TRBJ2-3, with D possibly TRBD1 on 6 matching bases. V lost 1 base, J lost 0 bases, and 8 bases lay in between. This CDR3 is 15 amino acids long. Per germline, CDR1 SGHNT and CDR2 YENEEA. The CDR3 sequence is CASSLGGTSTDTQYF. The CDR3 region has the DNA TGTGCCAGCAGCTTAGGGGGGACAAGCACAGATACGCAGTATTTT.

This clone was counted ten times or more. This chain joins TRBV5-6 and TRBJ1-1; D remains ambiguous. Trimming removed 6 bases from V and 4 bases from J, with 13 bases in between. Germline lookup yields CDR1 SGHDT and CDR2 YYEEEE. The CDR3 runs to 13 residues. The CDR3 reads CASTNSPSTEAFF. In DNA, the CDR3 is TGTGCCAGCACCAACTCACCGAGCACTGAAGCTTTCTTT.

CDR3 DNA sequence: TGTGCCAGCACAAACTTACAGGACAATGAGCAGTTCTTC. It yields the protein CASTNLQDNEQFF. The chain combines TRBV2 with TRBJ2-1; D is perhaps TRBD1 (5 bases). Germline CDR1 SNHLY, CDR2 FYNNEI. V was cut by 7 bases and J by 5 bases, with 12 bases left in between. The CDR3 length is 13 residues.

This chain links TRBV29-1 with TRBJ2-3; D remains ambiguous. The V end was cut by 2 bases, the J end by 3 bases, with 9 bases between. From germline, CDR1 is SQVTM and CDR2 ANQGSEA. The CDR3 spans 13 residues. DNA for the CDR3: TGCAGCGTTGAACTTCTAGATACAGATACGCAGTATTTT. This sequence encodes CSVELLDTDTQYF.

This chain uses TRBV18 with TRBJ1-3; D perhaps matches TRBD1 (5 bases). The CDR3 consists of 17 residues. Trimming removed 2 bases from V and 0 bases from J, with 14 bases in between. Looked up from germline, CDR1 is KGHSH and CDR2 is LQKENI. This CDR3 reads CASSPSPTAISGNTIYF. CDR3 sequence (DNA): TGTGCCAGCTCACCAAGCCCGACAGCTATCTCTGGAAACACCATATATTTT.

This clone was found once. The V gene is TRBV13, the J gene TRBJ2-3; D possibly corresponds to TRBD2 (7 bases). This CDR3 has 17 residues. CDR1 and CDR2 (germline): PRHDT, FYEKMQ (reference sequence). The V gene lost 5 bases and the J gene lost 6 bases, with 24 bases spanning the gap. The CDR3 DNA reads TGTGCCAGCAGCCTCCGTGGGTACGGGGGGCACGTTGATACGCAGTATTTT. As protein: CASSLRGYGGHVDTQYF.

A single count supports this clone. The gene calls are TRBV21-1 and TRBJ2-2; no DNA check was done on the table's D call, TRBD1. TRBV21-1 is classified as a pseudogene. The CDR3 is made up of 16 amino acids. CDR3: CASSKGGQGDTGELFF. The CDR3 bases are TGTGCCAGCAGCAAAGGAGGTCAGGGGGACACCGGGGAGCTGTTTTTT.

This clone was counted once. CDR3 residues: CAWSVRGGGTDTQYF. CDR3 in DNA: TGTGCCTGGAGTGTAAGGGGGGGCGGCACAGATACGCAGTATTTT. The rearrangement joins TRBV30 to TRBJ2-3, with a weak D call TRBD2 (7 bases). Germline V CDR1 and CDR2: GTSNPN, SVGIG (reference sequence). The V end lost 0 bases, the J end lost 1 base, and 11 bases lay between the germline ends. The CDR3 is made up of 15 amino acids.

This chain connects TRBV2 to TRBJ1-2; maybe TRBD1 (6 bases). The V and J ends lost 4 bases and 5 bases respectively, with 8 bases between them. The germline V gene has CDR1 SNHLY and CDR2 FYNNEI. The CDR3 has 12 residues. In DNA, the CDR3 is TGTGCCAGCAGTGTACAGGGATATGGCTACACCTTC. This codes for CASSVQGYGYTF.

The V call is TRBV4-1, the J call TRBJ2-3; a weak D match, TRBD1 (6 bases). This CDR3 region has 14 residues. Trimming took off 6 bases at V and 2 bases at J, with 12 bases between the two ends. In germline, CDR1 is MGHRA, CDR2 YSYEKL. The CDR3 protein is CASSKRGSTDTQYF. CDR3 nucleotide sequence: TGCGCCAGCAGTAAAAGGGGGTCCACAGATACGCAGTATTTT.

This chain links TRBV4-3 with TRBJ1-2; no reliable D call. The V and J ends lost 2 bases and 2 bases respectively, with 9 bases between them. The CDR3 contains 14 residues. Germline CDR1 LGHNA, CDR2 YSLEER. The DNA for the CDR3 is TGCGCCAGCAGCCAATATGACACGAACTATGGCTACACCTTC. Translation gives CASSQYDTNYGYTF.

The DNA for the CDR3 is TGTGCCTGGAGTGGAGGGCCCGGGGAGCTGTTTTTT. This gives the protein CAWSGGPGELFF. The gene calls are TRBV30 and TRBJ2-2, with D possibly TRBD2 on 5 matching bases. This CDR3 is built from 12 residues. Germline CDR1 GTSNPN, CDR2 SVGIG (reference sequence). Trimming left V 1 base short and J 6 bases short, with 6 bases between.